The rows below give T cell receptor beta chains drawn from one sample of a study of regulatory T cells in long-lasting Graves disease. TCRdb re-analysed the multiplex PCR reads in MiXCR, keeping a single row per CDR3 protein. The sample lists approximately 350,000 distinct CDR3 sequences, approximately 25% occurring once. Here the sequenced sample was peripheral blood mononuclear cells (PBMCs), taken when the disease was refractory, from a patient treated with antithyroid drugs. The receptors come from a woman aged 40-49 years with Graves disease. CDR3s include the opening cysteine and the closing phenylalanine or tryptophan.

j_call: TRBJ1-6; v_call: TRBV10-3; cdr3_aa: CAISESSGRNNSPLHF
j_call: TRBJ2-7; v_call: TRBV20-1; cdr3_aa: CSARDPRTSGKYEQYF
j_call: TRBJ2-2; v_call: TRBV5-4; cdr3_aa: CASSNGLAGGTGELFF
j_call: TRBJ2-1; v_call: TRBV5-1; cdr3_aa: CASSLAPGLAADNEQFF
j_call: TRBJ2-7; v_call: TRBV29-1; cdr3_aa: CSVVWTLPPYEQYF
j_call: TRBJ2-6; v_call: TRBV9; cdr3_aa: CASSVEAAGANVLTF
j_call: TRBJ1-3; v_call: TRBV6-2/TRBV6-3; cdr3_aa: CASSYYSGNTIYF
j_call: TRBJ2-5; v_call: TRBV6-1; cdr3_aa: CASARGPNQETQYF
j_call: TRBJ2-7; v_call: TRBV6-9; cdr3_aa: CASSYASLNEQYF
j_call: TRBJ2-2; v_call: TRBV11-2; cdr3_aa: CASSPLGTGELFF
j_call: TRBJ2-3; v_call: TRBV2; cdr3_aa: CASTTRRADTQYF
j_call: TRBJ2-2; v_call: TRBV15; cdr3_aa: CATSRDHSPYTGELFF
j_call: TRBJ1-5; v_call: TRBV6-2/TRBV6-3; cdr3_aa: CASSEGANQPQHF
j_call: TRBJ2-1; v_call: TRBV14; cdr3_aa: CASSQEPSSYNNEQFF
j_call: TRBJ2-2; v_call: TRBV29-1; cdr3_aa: CSVLGGGGELFF
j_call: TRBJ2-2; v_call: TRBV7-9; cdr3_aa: CASSNRDRANTGELFF
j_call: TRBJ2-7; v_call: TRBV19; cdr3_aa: CASSIVHGSYEQYF
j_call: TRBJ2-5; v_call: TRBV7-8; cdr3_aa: CASSADYKGVETQYF
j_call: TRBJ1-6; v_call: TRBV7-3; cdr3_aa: CASSLMASSPLHF
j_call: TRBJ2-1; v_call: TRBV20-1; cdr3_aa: CSAPPATRGTNEQFF
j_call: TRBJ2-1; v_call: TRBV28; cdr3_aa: CASSLYTTAGGDNEQFF
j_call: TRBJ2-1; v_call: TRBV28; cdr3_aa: CASSSFGGTSYNEQFF
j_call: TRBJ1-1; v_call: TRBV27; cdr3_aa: CASSRGTGNTEAFF
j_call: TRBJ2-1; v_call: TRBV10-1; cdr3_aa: CASSEGRDNEQFF
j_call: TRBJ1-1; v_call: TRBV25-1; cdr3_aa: CASSDKGRAEAFF
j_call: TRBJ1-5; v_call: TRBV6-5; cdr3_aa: CASSYRPNNQPQHF
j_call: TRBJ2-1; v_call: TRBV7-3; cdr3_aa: CASSSDGFKNNEQFF
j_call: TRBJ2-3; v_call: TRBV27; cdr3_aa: CASRSRRDTQYF
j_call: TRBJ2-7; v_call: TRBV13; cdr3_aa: CASSLMGQSSYEQYF
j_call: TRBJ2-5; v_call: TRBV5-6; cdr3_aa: CASSLEGGTTLKTQYF
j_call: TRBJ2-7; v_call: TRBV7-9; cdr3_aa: CASEDRSSSYEQYF
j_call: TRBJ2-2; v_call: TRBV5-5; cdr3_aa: CASSPIPPGAINTGELFF
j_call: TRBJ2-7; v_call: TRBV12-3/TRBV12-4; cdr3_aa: CASSFVGLAGSFDEQYF
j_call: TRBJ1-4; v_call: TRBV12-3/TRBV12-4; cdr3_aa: CASSLQGEISEKLFF
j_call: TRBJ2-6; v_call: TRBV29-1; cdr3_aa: CSVEVWGPTPQSGANVLTF
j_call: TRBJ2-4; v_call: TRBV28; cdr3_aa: CASSVETGGEDIQYF
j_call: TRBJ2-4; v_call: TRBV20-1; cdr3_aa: CSAAPPALAKNIQYF
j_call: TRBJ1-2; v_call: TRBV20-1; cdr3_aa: CSARDSGLGGYTF
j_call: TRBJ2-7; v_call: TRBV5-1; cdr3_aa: CASSLKGSVSSYEQYF
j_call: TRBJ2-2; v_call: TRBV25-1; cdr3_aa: CASSEYRGNTGELFF
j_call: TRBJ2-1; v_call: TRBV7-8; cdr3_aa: CASSLAAFGGVF
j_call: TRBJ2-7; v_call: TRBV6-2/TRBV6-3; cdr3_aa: CASSYSNLGRWYEQYF
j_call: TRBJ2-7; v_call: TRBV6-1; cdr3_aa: CASSVQDRGAYEQYF
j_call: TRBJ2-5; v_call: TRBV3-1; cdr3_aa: CASSLLWKREGHLGETQYF
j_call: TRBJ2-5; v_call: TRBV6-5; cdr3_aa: CASSYSRGPQETQYF
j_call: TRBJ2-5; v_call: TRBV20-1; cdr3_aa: CSAYRGPGTSGRETQYF
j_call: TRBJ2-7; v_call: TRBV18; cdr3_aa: CASSPYPQGHYEQYF
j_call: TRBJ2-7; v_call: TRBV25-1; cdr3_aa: CASRAGASYEQYF